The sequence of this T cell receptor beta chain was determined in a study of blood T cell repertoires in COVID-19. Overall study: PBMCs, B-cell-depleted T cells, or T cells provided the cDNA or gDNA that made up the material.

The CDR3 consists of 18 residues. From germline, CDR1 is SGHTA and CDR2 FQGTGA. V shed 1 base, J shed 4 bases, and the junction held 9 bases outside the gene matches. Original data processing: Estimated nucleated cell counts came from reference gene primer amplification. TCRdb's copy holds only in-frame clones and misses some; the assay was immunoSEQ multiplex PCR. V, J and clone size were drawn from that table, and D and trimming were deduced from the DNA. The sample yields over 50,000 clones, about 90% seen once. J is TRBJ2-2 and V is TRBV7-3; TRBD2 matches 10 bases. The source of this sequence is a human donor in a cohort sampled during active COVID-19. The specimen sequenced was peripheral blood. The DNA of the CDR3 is TGTGCCAGCAGCTTAAAAAGGCTAGCGGGAGATTCCACCGGGGAGCTGTTTTTT. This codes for CASSLKRLAGDSTGELFF.